This T cell receptor (beta chain) comes out of a study of blood T cells in healthy people across ages. As concerns this clonotype: As yet, its antigen is unknown.

Germline lookup yields CDR1 MDHEN and CDR2 SYDVKM. The CDR3 has 14 amino acids. The authors ran a second PCR of roughly 6 to 12 cycles using a sample-barcoded 5' primer and a J-beta primer mix. TCRdb re-called the 5' RACE reads with MiXCR, one entry per CDR3 protein. Among about 800,000 distinct CDR3 sequences listed, about 25% were seen once. Whole-study findings and limits: PBMCs left unsorted prevented a conclusive naive versus antigen-experienced comparison. There were more naive CD4+ cells and higher diversity in long-lived donors than in aged donors.

These sequences were also reported in another study, on T cells of mothers and their children. That paper notes: Related and unrelated pairs show similar shaping of TCR recombination output by thymic selection. No clones detected were persistent microchimeric T cell clones.

The source of this sequence is a boy younger than 18 in good health. The chain has TRBV28 and TRBJ2-5; D ambiguous. Near its end, the DNA agrees better with TRBJ2-1, so the J call may be wrong. The sample comprised blood. The CDR3 region is CASSFSSRYNEQFF. CDR3 nucleotide sequence: TGTGCCAGCAGTTTTTCCTCGCGGTATAATGAGCAGTTCTTC.